Sequencing of this T cell receptor beta chain was carried out in a study of shared clonotypes between healthy human individuals (dated by TCRdb to 2020 to 2021). Regarding the study in general: The cohort included three men and a couple of women between 18 and 49 years of age. Per donor, three plates each were used for CD4 naive and CD4 memory, two for CD8 naive, and one for CD8 memory. The study deeply sequenced blood TCR repertoires of about 5 healthy adults to estimate repertoire size and the extent of clonotype sharing between individuals. Different laboratories and diverse techniques were used to prepare libraries and sequence TCR repertoires, to increase sequencing depth and limit assay-specific biases. Per donor, leukapheresis produced somewhere between about 0.94 and 10 billion PBMCs. Broad study findings and their caveats: Because the study included only a small number of donors, the genetic and exposure-history diversity represented was limited. Compared with non-shared clonotypes, clonotypes shared by all four sorted-subset donors had higher generation probabilities. Sharing across a few donors was observed for approximately 5% of naive CD4, over 3% of naive CD8, roughly 2.3% of memory CD4, and about 0.4% of memory CD8 clonotypes. Naive subsets generally had larger estimated clonotype richness than memory subsets did. Based on pairwise subsampling, the degree of clonotype sharing among donors was expected to be affected by sequencing depth. Sampling was limited to blood, and TCR repertoires in tissue likely differ from TCR repertoires in blood. Even with the large sequencing depth, rarefaction of the sorted-subset datasets indicated that sequencing was incomplete.

The donors were healthy, HIV-negative adults who had no recently reported acute infections or vaccinations. All donors were Caucasian adults living in Nashville, Tennessee, USA. Magnetic negative selection was used to enrich CD4+ T cells, after which naive cells were positively selected on CD45RA and the negative fraction became the memory subset. Blood was collected by leukapheresis, and PBMCs were isolated by Ficoll-Histopaque density gradient centrifugation and then cryopreserved in liquid nitrogen vapor phase. Purity and quantity of every magnetically sorted T cell population were checked by analytical flow cytometry. From each sorted fraction, genomic DNA was isolated and quantified by UV absorbance on a Nanodrop 2000c. CDR1 and CDR2 are drawn from the germline V gene: SGHRS, YFSETQ. The cysteine opens and the phenylalanine closes a CDR3 of 15 amino acids. The only DNA kept is the CDR3, 45 bases in frame from the first base. The junction carries 16 bases between V and J, which are trimmed by 4 bases and 3 bases respectively.

Concerning this clone: There is no known antigen for this receptor. The sample holds no much larger clone one base away, and base qualities are not on file.

Using the deep immunoSEQ assay, multiplex PCR amplified TCR CDR3 regions from genomic DNA. Genomic DNA extracted from each cell subset was distributed evenly over all wells of several immunoSEQ 96-well plates, and each plate served as one replicate. For sorted subsets, each replicate PCR was loaded with 200 ng genomic DNA, equivalent to 30,000 or so T cell genomes. Purified libraries were quantified with a Qubit 3.0 fluorometer, sized on a Bioanalyzer 2100, and re-quantified with the KAPA Library Quantification kit. Every immunoSEQ 96-well plate was sequenced on a dedicated single-read 150-cycle Illumina NextSeq 550 flow cell. The original methods were these. Because only junctional sequences without quality scores were contained in the immunoSEQ output, filtering matching that applied to full-length reads could not be performed. To assign V/J genes and CDR3, sequences were annotated against IMGT germline references using PyIR, a Python wrapper for IgBLAST v1.9. Reads with weak V/J assignments (E-value above 1e-6), missing CDR3, stop codons, out-of-frame junctions, or ambiguous translated residues were removed. V3J clonotypes were defined as sequences sharing the same inferred V gene, J gene, and CDR3 amino acid sequence. Percentage overlap between repertoires was computed as shared unique clonotypes divided by the size of the smaller repertoire. RTK rarefaction, the Chao1 estimator, and Recon v2.1 estimates of unobserved clonotypes were used to assess repertoire richness. Generation probabilities were computed with OLGA for all TCRbeta clonotypes obtained by the gDNA method from several donors. TCRdb limited this immuneACCESS table to in-frame rearrangements with V and J called. A share of clones is missing; checked studies link under half to unresolved V genes, and the rest is unexplained. D and trimming were read from the DNA, whereas the V and J calls and clone size are those reported in that table. The sample table contains roughly 2,500,000 clones; only one count was recorded for over 85% of them. The top ten hold around 0.37% of the sample.

The sequence joins TRBV5-1 to TRBJ2-5; a tentative D match to TRBD2 spans 6 bases. This clonotype originated in a man younger than 35 in good health. Some clones in this sample may be carry-over from other donors' samples. The sample consisted of naive CD4+ T cells from PBMCs. The sample's cell subset or site, from its label and the paper: CD45RA+ positively selected. CDR3 loop: CASSRGTDLEETQYF. The base sequence is TGCGCCAGCAGCCGCGGGACGGACCTAGAAGAGACCCAGTACTTC.